One and the same sample provided the 17 T cell receptor beta chains below, sequenced in a study of shared clonotypes between healthy human individuals. Sequenced by immunoSEQ multiplex PCR; TCRdb stores in-frame clones only, minus some. This sample has some 2,000,000 clones, with approximately 94% found just once. Positive CCR7 selection of CD45RO-negative cells yielded the naive CD8 cells, and terminally differentiated effector memory CD45RA+ cells were excluded. Material: naive CD8+ T cells sorted from blood. All receptors come from a man in his late teens or twenties in good health.

Turning to this clone: The sample has other DNA sequences that encode this CDR3 too. The chain has TRBV19 and TRBJ2-1; 9 bases match TRBD2. V lost 5 bases, J lost 0 bases, and 2 bases stayed unmatched. The CDR3 is made up of 15 amino acids. CDR1 and CDR2 from the germline V gene are LNHDA and SQIVND (reference sequence). The CDR3 loop reads CASSVSGSSYNEQFF. DNA of the CDR3: TGTGCCAGTAGTGTTAGCGGGAGCTCCTACAATGAGCAGTTCTTC. Full variable domain (rest looked up from reference TRBV19 and TRBJ2-1): DGGITQSPKYLFRKEGQNVTLSCEQNLNHDAMYWYRQDPGQGLRLIYYSQIVNDFQKGDIAEGYSVSREKKESFPLTVTSAQKNPTAFYLCASSVSGSSYNEQFFGPGTRLTVL.

The chain recombines TRBV13 with TRBJ2-2; possible D gene TRBD2, 5 bases. V was pared by 0 bases and J by 7 bases, with 9 bases between. Germline V gene data show CDR1 as PRHDT and CDR2 as FYEKMQ (reference sequence). The CDR3 extends over 14 amino acids. In DNA, the CDR3 is TGTGCCAGCAGCTTAGGGCCCGGAGGCGGGGAGCTGTTTTTT. It codes for CASSLGPGGGELFF. The entire variable domain, with the rest obtained from reference TRBV13 and TRBJ2-2, is as follows: AAGVIQSPRHLIKEKRETATLKCYPIPRHDTVYWYQQGPGQDPQFLISFYEKMQSDKGSIPDRFSAQQFSDYHSELNMSSLELGDSALYFCASSLGPGGGELFFGEGSRLTVL.

Turning to this clone: Within the sample, other DNA sequences also encode this same CDR3. The genes are TRBV27 and TRBJ2-7; TRBD2 matches at 8 bases. The CDR3 sequence is 14 residues long. With 5 bases clipped from V and 2 bases from J, the junction kept 5 bases outside the gene matches. Looked up from germline, CDR1 is MNHEY and CDR2 is SMNVEV (reference sequence). The DNA of the CDR3 is TGTGCCAGCAGTCCCCTGGGACTAGCCTACGAGCAGTACTTC. Protein: CASSPLGLAYEQYF.

The chain employs TRBV6-1 and TRBJ2-5; 12 bases match TRBD2. Germline lookup yields CDR1 MNHNS and CDR2 SASEGT. V was pared by 3 bases and J by 4 bases, with 18 bases of the junction left unmatched. The CDR3 consists of 20 residues. The DNA for the CDR3 is TGTGCCAGCAGTGATGAAGCTAGCGGGGGGGCGAATCTATTAGGAGAGACCCAGTACTTC. Protein sequence: CASSDEASGGANLLGETQYF.

This sequence joins TRBV27 and TRBJ1-4, with D hard to call. Between the trimmed V and J ends, which lost 3 bases and 8 bases, there was a span of 10 bases. There are 13 residues in the CDR3. The germline V gene has CDR1 MNHEY and CDR2 SMNVEV (reference sequence). Here the CDR3 reads CASSFGSSEKLFF. The CDR3 region has the DNA TGTGCCAGCAGTTTCGGGTCATCCGAAAAACTGTTTTTT.

As to this clone: The same CDR3 arises from other DNA sequences in this sample as well. J is TRBJ2-7 and V is TRBV7-9; D is unresolved. Per the germline V gene, CDR1 is SEHNR and CDR2 is FQNEAQ (reference sequence). CDR3 length equals 13 residues. V dropped 5 bases and J dropped 3 bases, with 11 bases sitting between them. The CDR3 reads CASSPSASYEQYF. In DNA form, the CDR3 reads TGTGCCAGCAGCCCGTCAGCAAGCTACGAGCAGTACTTC.

This sequence joins TRBV9 and TRBJ2-7; TRBD2 aligns across 11 bases. This CDR3 is built from 15 residues. The germline gives CDR1 SGDLS, CDR2 YYNGEE. The V and J ends lost 4 bases and 4 bases, in that order; junction bases with no gene match: 7. The CDR3 here is CASSSGGLAAYEQYF. CDR3 bases: TGTGCCAGCAGCTCCGGGGGACTAGCGGCGTACGAGCAGTACTTC.

This clone was observed a single time. The chain is built from TRBV19 and TRBJ2-7; 10 nucleotides line up with TRBD2. CDR3 length: 14 amino acids. Germline CDR1 and CDR2: LNHDA and SQIVND (reference sequence). Trimming removed 4 bases from V and 7 bases from J; junction bases left unmatched: 7. This CDR3 reads CASSTLAGVEEQYF. The CDR3 DNA reads TGTGCCAGTAGTACCCTAGCGGGAGTGGAAGAGCAGTACTTC.

V and J are TRBV4-3 and TRBJ2-2; perhaps TRBD2 as D (6 bases). The length of the CDR3 is 17 residues. Trimming removed 0 bases from V and 4 bases from J, with 15 bases in between. CDR1 and CDR2 (germline): LGHNA, YSLEER. CDR3: CASSQDKTSEGTGELFF. CDR3 nucleotides: TGCGCCAGCAGCCAAGATAAGACTAGTGAGGGCACCGGGGAGCTGTTTTTT.

The CDR3 region is CASSPGTSGYYEQYF. The CDR3 DNA follows: TGTGCCAGCTCACCGGGGACTAGCGGGTACTACGAGCAGTACTTC. The chain recombines TRBV18 with TRBJ2-7, with TRBD2 matching 12 bases. Germline loops: CDR1 KGHSH, CDR2 LQKENI. V lost 3 bases, J lost 3 bases, and 3 bases stayed unmatched. The CDR3 sequence is 15 residues long.

The rearrangement joins TRBV6-6 to TRBJ1-4; unclear D gene. The V and J ends lost 8 bases and 2 bases respectively, with 18 bases between them. This CDR3 is 16 amino acids long. Germline-derived CDR1 and CDR2 are MNHNY and SVGAGI (reference sequence). The DNA of the CDR3 is TGTGCCAGCTGTTGCGGGGTCAAGGTGACTAATGAAAAACTGTTTTTT. This gives the protein CASCCGVKVTNEKLFF.

The gene calls are TRBV30 and TRBJ2-5, with D hard to call. This CDR3 contains 12 residues. With 1 base removed from V and 2 bases from J, the gap between germline ends came to 5 bases. Germline V gene data show CDR1 as GTSNPN and CDR2 as SVGIG (reference sequence). CDR3 sequence: CAWSARQETQYF. The CDR3, as DNA: TGTGCCTGGAGTGCCCGACAAGAGACCCAGTACTTC.

The chain joins TRBV6-5 to TRBJ1-3; 8 nucleotides line up with TRBD1. Trimming at V came to 5 bases and at J to 0 bases, leaving 3 bases not matched to a gene. Looked up from germline, CDR1 is MNHEY and CDR2 is SVGAGI. The CDR3 length is 15 residues. CDR3 nucleotides: TGTGCCAGCAGTACCGGGACAGGCTCTGGAAACACCATATATTTT. Protein: CASSTGTGSGNTIYF.

The rearrangement uses TRBV2 and TRBJ2-3; D ambiguous. The CDR3 totals 14 residues. Germline V gene data show CDR1 as SNHLY and CDR2 as FYNNEI. Trimming pared 2 bases from V and 4 bases from J, leaving 10 bases between. Here the CDR3 DNA reads TGTGCCAGCAGTGAAAACGGGTACCCAGATACGCAGTATTTT. This gives the protein CASSENGYPDTQYF.

This sequence joins TRBV5-1 and TRBJ2-1; 7 bases fit TRBD2. V shed 0 bases, J shed 4 bases, and the junction held 4 bases outside the gene matches. CDR1 SGHRS and CDR2 YFSETQ come from the germline V gene. The CDR3 extends over 15 amino acids. The CDR3 nucleotides are TGCGCCAGCAGCTTGGCTGAGCGGGGATACAATGAGCAGTTCTTC. Translating it yields CASSLAERGYNEQFF.

This chain joins TRBV7-9 and TRBJ2-1; D not resolved. V lost 5 bases and J lost 10, with 18 bases in between. The CDR3 totals 14 residues. CDR1 is SEHNR, CDR2 FQNEAQ, per germline (reference sequence). The CDR3 spells CASSTGLLRGEQFF. As DNA, the CDR3 is TGTGCCAGCAGCACCGGGCTCCTAAGAGGAGAGCAGTTCTTC.

The genes are TRBV27 and TRBJ2-1; TRBD2 agrees at 10 bases. V lost 3 bases to trimming and J lost 9 bases; unmatched junction nucleotides: 11. In germline, CDR1 is MNHEY, CDR2 SMNVEV (reference sequence). This CDR3 spans 16 amino acids. CDR3 loop: CASSFVSSGGAREQFF. The CDR3 DNA reads as TGTGCCAGCAGTTTCGTATCCAGCGGGGGGGCGCGTGAGCAGTTCTTC.